The present entry profiles one T cell receptor beta chain with its context. Antigen: not known. This specimen belongs to a study of cytomegalovirus exposure and HLA in healthy donors. Nominally healthy donors provided the samples, though records likely missed some immune exposures. The PCR employed 60 Vbeta primers together with 13 Jbeta primers. Repertoires were generated with immunoSEQ multiplex PCR, while TCRdb's copy carries only in-frame clones and drops some. The table has roughly 78,000 clones, 60% to 75% seen once. Germline assignment: CDR1 MGHRA and CDR2 YSYEKL. CDR3 length equals 15 residues. Trimming took 0 bases from V and 4 from J; bases not matched to a gene: 4. Study-wide results and caveats: Later on, an analysis found that several of the most significant clusters appeared to be linked to common viral pathogens, which included parvovirus B19.

This rearrangement joins TRBV4-1 to TRBJ2-3; 7 nucleotides line up with TRBD2. This receptor was obtained from a man aged 40-55 years in good health and CMV-seropositive. The specimen sequenced was PBMCs. The CDR3 reads CASSQEGRVSDTQYF. CDR3 nucleotide sequence: TGCGCCAGCAGCCAAGAGGGGAGGGTTTCAGATACGCAGTATTTT.